This T cell receptor (beta chain) derives from a study of OX40 agonist ivuxolimab in advanced cancers. For the study at large: Eligibility rules accepted prior anti-PD-1, anti-PD-L1 or anti-CTLA-4 therapy, and under 45% had some. Partial responses occurred in three patients (one hepatocellular carcinoma, two cutaneous melanoma).

Clones were read by immunoSEQ multiplex PCR, and TCRdb kept only the in-frame ones, dropping some. The profile covers tens of thousands of clones, with 84% appearing a single time and approximately 1.5% taken by the ten largest. Worth noting for this clone: Its antigen remains unknown.

Study outcomes and limitations: At 0.1 to 3.0 mg/kg and by week 6, clonal expansion occurred in CD4+ and CD8+ blood T cells. More expanded clones were seen, on average, in CD8+ T cells than in CD4+.

This sequence originates from an adult with an advanced solid tumor such as melanoma, head and neck, liver or kidney cancer. The sample in question was CD4+ or CD8+ T cells sorted from blood, obtained in a trial of the OX40 agonist ivuxolimab.

DNA of the CDR3: TGTGCCAGCAGCTTAGGATCCGGGACGGAGATATACGAGCAGTACTTC. Protein product: CASSLGSGTEIYEQYF. V usage is TRBV11-2 and J usage is TRBJ2-7; either TRBD1 or TRBD2 may fit D (5 bases each). This CDR3 is built from 16 residues. The V end lost 1 base, the J end lost 4 bases, and 17 bases lay between the germline ends. Per germline, CDR1 SGHAT and CDR2 FQNNGV.